This T cell receptor (beta chain) emerged from a study of blood T cells in healthy people across ages. Study context: With template switching, about one barcoded beta molecule was captured per two T cells. Overall study results and limits: Diversity was higher, and naive CD4+ cells more numerous, in long-lived donors than in aged donors.

Trimming cost V 5 bases and J 6 bases, with 17 bases left between them. CDR1 and CDR2 (germline): SGHTA, FQGTGA. The CDR3 spans 15 residues. Combining a sample-barcoded 5' primer with a J-beta primer mix, a second PCR ran for 7 to 11 cycles. Sequencing of every sample gave 2.5 million or more CDR3-containing paired-end reads. TCRdb independently ran MiXCR on the 5' RACE reads; one entry per CDR3 protein. Of roughly 730,000 distinct CDR3 sequences detected, more than 50% appear once; the ten largest clones hold roughly 25%. Remarks on this clonotype: What it binds is unknown.

The V gene is TRBV7-3, the J gene TRBJ2-1; weak D call: TRBD2 (5 bases). The receptor was derived from a man between 35 and 55 years old in good health. The specimen sequenced was blood. The CDR3 loop reads CASSLGLHALNEQFF. The CDR3, as DNA: TGTGCCAGCAGCCTCGGACTCCACGCACTCAATGAGCAGTTCTTC.